This T cell receptor (beta chain) was captured by sequencing in a study of cytomegalovirus exposure and HLA in healthy donors. Primers: 60 Vbeta forward and 13 Jbeta reverse. Generated by immunoSEQ multiplex PCR, the TCRdb table keeps only in-frame clones and is missing some. The sample records 110,000 to 150,000 clones, more than 80% being singletons. The CDR3 totals 16 residues. V was pared by 5 bases and J by 7 bases, with 11 bases of the junction left unmatched. CDR1 and CDR2 from the germline V gene are SGHTA and FQGTGA. The chain has TRBV7-3 and TRBJ2-2; 9 positions match TRBD1. Source material: PBMCs. The receptor was derived from a woman aged 40 to 50 in good health and CMV-seropositive. The CDR3 reads CASSNPGQGKSGELFF. In DNA, the CDR3 is TGTGCCAGCAGCAACCCGGGACAGGGAAAGAGCGGGGAGCTGTTTTTT. Full variable domain (remainder filled in from reference TRBV7-3 and TRBJ2-2): GAGVSQTPSNKVTEKGKYVELRCDPISGHTALYWYRQSLGQGPEFLIYFQGTGAADDSGLPNDRFFAVRPEGSVSTLKIQRTERGDSAVYLCASSNPGQGKSGELFFGEGSRLTVL.